Listed below are T cell receptor beta chains from one sample, sequenced in a study of cytomegalovirus exposure and HLA in healthy donors. Profiling relied on immunoSEQ multiplex PCR, and the TCRdb table lists in-frame clones only, not all of them. This table has 150,000 to 180,000 clones, around 81% appearing once. The specimen was PBMCs. The receptors derive from a woman in her thirties or forties in good health and CMV-seropositive. Both conserved end residues are part of each CDR3. The order of the fields is V gene, D gene, J gene, clone size, CDR3 protein, CDR3 DNA. A D gene is named only where the DNA matches it firmly. The size of a clone is reported for some rows only, either as once, few or many, or as a class for expanded clones.

TRBV11-3	TRBD2	TRBJ2-1	NA	CASSPLAGGPGNEQFF	TGTGCCAGCAGCCCGCTAGCGGGAGGGCCCGGGAATGAGCAGTTCTTC
TRBV18	TRBD1	TRBJ2-2	NA	CASSPGDRRTTGELFF	TGTGCCAGCTCACCGGGGGACAGAAGAACCACCGGGGAGCTGTTTTTT
TRBV2	NA	TRBJ1-1	NA	CASSLGVTEAFF	TGTGCCAGCAGCCTCGGGGTTACTGAAGCTTTCTTT
TRBV14	NA	TRBJ2-3	NA	CASSQLPGRSSTDTQYF	TGTGCCAGCAGCCAGTTACCGGGAAGGAGTAGCACAGATACGCAGTATTTT
TRBV11-3	NA	TRBJ2-1	NA	CASSLVAGRGWGEQFF	TGTGCCAGCAGCTTAGTAGCAGGGAGGGGGTGGGGTGAGCAGTTCTTC
TRBV5-4	TRBD1	TRBJ2-2	NA	CASSPGQGVLSGELFF	TGTGCCAGCAGCCCGGGACAGGGGGTATTGTCCGGGGAGCTGTTTTTT
TRBV21-1	NA	TRBJ2-7	NA	CASSILAETYEQYF	TGTGCCAGCAGCATACTAGCGGAGACCTACGAGCAGTACTTC
TRBV5-4	TRBD2	TRBJ2-1	NA	CASSRRLAGLNNEQFF	TGTGCCAGCAGCCGCCGTCTAGCGGGACTTAACAATGAGCAGTTCTTC
TRBV5-4	TRBD1	TRBJ2-7	once	CASSLKQGMYEQYF	TGTGCCAGCAGCTTGAAACAGGGGATGTACGAGCAGTACTTC
TRBV11-2	NA	TRBJ1-4	NA	CASSSGMNEKLFF	TGTGCCAGCAGCTCAGGGATGAATGAAAAACTGTTTTTT
TRBV7-9	TRBD1	TRBJ2-7	NA	CASSLGQGAYEQYF	TGTGCCAGCAGCTTAGGACAGGGAGCCTACGAGCAGTACTTC
TRBV19	TRBD1	TRBJ1-5	NA	CASRPRTGDVSVKPQHF	TGTGCCAGTCGACCCCGGACAGGGGACGTATCGGTAAAGCCCCAGCATTTT
TRBV30	NA	TRBJ2-7	NA	CAWSWTVTYEQYF	TGTGCCTGGAGTTGGACAGTAACCTACGAGCAGTACTTC
TRBV5-1	TRBD2	TRBJ2-5	few	CASSPGLAGSQETQYF	TGCGCCAGCAGCCCTGGACTAGCGGGATCGCAAGAGACCCAGTACTTC
TRBV9	NA	TRBJ2-1	NA	CASSVGSGSYNEQFF	TGTGCCAGCAGCGTAGGCAGCGGCTCCTACAATGAGCAGTTCTTC
TRBV11-3	TRBD2	TRBJ2-1	NA	CASSGGAYNEQFF	TGTGCCAGCAGCGGGGGGGCCTACAATGAGCAGTTCTTC
TRBV19	TRBD1	TRBJ1-1	few	CASSTDRGDTEAFF	TGTGCCAGTAGTACTGACAGGGGGGACACTGAAGCTTTCTTT
TRBV30	NA	TRBJ1-2	NA	CAWSALEDIRYGYTF	TGTGCCTGGAGTGCCCTAGAGGACATCCGATATGGCTACACCTTC
TRBV18	TRBD2	TRBJ2-2	few	CASSPTGTSGTGELFF	TGTGCCAGCTCACCAACTGGGACTAGCGGGACCGGGGAGCTGTTTTTT
TRBV27	TRBD2	TRBJ2-7	few	CASSLGASGSEQYF	TGTGCCAGCAGTTTGGGCGCTAGCGGGTCGGAGCAGTACTTC
TRBV30	TRBD1	TRBJ2-3	NA	CAWEKGQGAIDTQYF	TGTGCCTGGGAAAAAGGACAGGGGGCGATAGATACGCAGTATTTT
TRBV7-6	NA	TRBJ1-3	few	CASSLDKWPGNTIYF	TGTGCCAGCAGCTTAGACAAGTGGCCTGGAAACACCATATATTTT
TRBV29-1	NA	TRBJ2-3	NA	CSTGLAVSTDTQYF	TGCAGCACAGGGCTAGCGGTTAGCACAGATACGCAGTATTTT
TRBV11-3	TRBD2	TRBJ2-5	NA	CASSLWLSGGEETQYF	TGTGCCAGCAGCTTATGGTTGTCTGGGGGGGAGGAGACCCAGTACTTC
TRBV6-1	TRBD2	TRBJ2-2	once	CASRRTSPGELFF	TGTGCCAGCAGGAGGACTAGTCCCGGGGAGCTGTTTTTT
TRBV5-1	TRBD2	TRBJ2-3	NA	CASSLPTSGSTDTQYF	TGCGCCAGCAGCTTACCGACTAGCGGGAGCACAGATACGCAGTATTTT
TRBV6-6	NA	TRBJ1-2	few	CASSQGSFYGYTF	TGTGCCAGCAGTCAGGGAAGCTTCTATGGCTACACCTTC
TRBV2	NA	TRBJ1-5	NA	CASSTTEIQPQHF	TGTGCCAGCAGTACGACAGAGATTCAGCCCCAGCATTTT
TRBV5-1	NA	TRBJ1-1	once	CASSLDRVGTEAFF	TGCGCCAGCAGCTTGGACAGGGTTGGCACTGAAGCTTTCTTT
TRBV7-2	TRBD2	TRBJ2-1	NA	CASRLAGTSGRSYNEQFF	TGTGCCAGCAGACTAGCCGGGACTAGCGGGAGGAGCTACAATGAGCAGTTCTTC
TRBV2	NA	TRBJ2-7	NA	CASSQTSGYF	TGTGCCAGCAGCCAAACCTCAGGGTACTTC
TRBV6-5	TRBD2	TRBJ2-2	NA	CASSYSRTSGAGELFF	TGTGCCAGCAGTTACTCCCGGACTAGCGGGGCCGGGGAGCTGTTTTTT
TRBV15	TRBD2	TRBJ2-1	NA	CATSIGTSGDYNEQFF	TGTGCCACCAGCATTGGGACTAGCGGCGACTACAATGAGCAGTTCTTC
TRBV6-6	NA	TRBJ2-7	NA	CASSSRYEQYF	TGTGCCAGCAGTTCGAGGTACGAGCAGTACTTC
TRBV4-1	NA	TRBJ2-7	NA	CASSQDRQITYEQYF	TGCGCCAGCAGCCAAGATAGACAGATCACCTACGAGCAGTACTTC
TRBV27	TRBD2	TRBJ2-3	NA	CASSFQALAGEHTDTQYF	TGTGCCAGCAGTTTCCAGGCGTTAGCGGGAGAGCACACAGATACGCAGTATTTT
TRBV7-2	NA	TRBJ2-7	NA	CASTRPGASYEQYF	TGTGCCAGCACCCGTCCGGGAGCATCCTACGAGCAGTACTTC
TRBV28	NA	TRBJ1-2	once	CASSVPGKGYGYTF	TGTGCCAGCAGTGTTCCAGGGAAAGGCTATGGCTACACCTTC
TRBV11-3	NA	TRBJ2-1	NA	CASSSGDSVNNEQFF	TGTGCCAGCAGCTCCGGAGACTCGGTGAACAATGAGCAGTTCTTC
TRBV18	TRBD1	TRBJ2-3	NA	CASSPRQGKDTQYF	TGTGCCAGCTCACCCAGACAGGGAAAGGATACGCAGTATTTT